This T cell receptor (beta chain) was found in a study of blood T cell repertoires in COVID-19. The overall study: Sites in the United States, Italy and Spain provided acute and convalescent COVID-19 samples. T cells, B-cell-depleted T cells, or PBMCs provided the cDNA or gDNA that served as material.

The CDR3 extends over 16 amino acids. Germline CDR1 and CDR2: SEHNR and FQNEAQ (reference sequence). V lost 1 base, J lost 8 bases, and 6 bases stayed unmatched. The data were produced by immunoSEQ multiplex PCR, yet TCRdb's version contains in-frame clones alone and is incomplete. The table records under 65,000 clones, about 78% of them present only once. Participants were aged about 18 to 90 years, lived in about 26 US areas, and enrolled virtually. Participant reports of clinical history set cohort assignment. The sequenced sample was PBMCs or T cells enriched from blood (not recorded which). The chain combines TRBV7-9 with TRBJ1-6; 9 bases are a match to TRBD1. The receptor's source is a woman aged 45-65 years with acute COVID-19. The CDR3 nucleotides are TGTGCCAGCAGCTTAGGACTGGACAGGGGACATTCACCCCTCCACTTT. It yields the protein CASSLGLDRGHSPLHF.